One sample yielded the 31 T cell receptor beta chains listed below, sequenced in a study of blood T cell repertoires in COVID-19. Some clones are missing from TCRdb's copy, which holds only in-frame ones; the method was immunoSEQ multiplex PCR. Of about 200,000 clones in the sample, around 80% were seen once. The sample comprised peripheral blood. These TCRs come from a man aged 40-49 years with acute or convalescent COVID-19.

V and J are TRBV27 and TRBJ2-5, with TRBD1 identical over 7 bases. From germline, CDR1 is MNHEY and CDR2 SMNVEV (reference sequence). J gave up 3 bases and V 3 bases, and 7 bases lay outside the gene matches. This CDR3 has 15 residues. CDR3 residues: CASSFQGQEKETQYF. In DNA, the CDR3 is TGTGCCAGCAGTTTTCAAGGACAGGAAAAAGAGACCCAGTACTTC.

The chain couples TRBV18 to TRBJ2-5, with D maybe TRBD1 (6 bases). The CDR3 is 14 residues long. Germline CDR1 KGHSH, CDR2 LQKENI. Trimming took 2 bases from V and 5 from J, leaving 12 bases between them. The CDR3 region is CASSPRAGVETQYF. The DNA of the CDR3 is TGTGCCAGCTCACCAAGGGCAGGGGTGGAGACCCAGTACTTC. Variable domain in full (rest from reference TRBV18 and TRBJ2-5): NAGVMQNPRHLVRRRGQEARLRCSPMKGHSHVYWYRQLPEEGLKFMVYLQKENIIDESGMPKERFSAEFPKEGPSILRIQQVVRGDSAAYFCASSPRAGVETQYFGPGTRLLVL.

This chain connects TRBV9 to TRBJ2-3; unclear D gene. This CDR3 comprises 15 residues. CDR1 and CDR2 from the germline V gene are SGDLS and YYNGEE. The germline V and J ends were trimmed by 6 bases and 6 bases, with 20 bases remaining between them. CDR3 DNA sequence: TGTGCCAGCAATCCCTCTTTGGCCCTCGGGGATACGCAGTATTTT. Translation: CASNPSLALGDTQYF.

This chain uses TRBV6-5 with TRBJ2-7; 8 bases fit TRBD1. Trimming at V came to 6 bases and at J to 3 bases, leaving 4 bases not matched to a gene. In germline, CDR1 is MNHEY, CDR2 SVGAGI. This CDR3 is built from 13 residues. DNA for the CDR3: TGTGCCAGCAGAGCAGGGGGCGACTACGAGCAGTACTTC. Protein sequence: CASRAGGDYEQYF.

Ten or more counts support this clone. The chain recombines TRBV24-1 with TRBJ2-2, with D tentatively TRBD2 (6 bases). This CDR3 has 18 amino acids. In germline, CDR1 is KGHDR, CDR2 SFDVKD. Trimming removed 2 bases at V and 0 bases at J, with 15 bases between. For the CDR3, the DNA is TGTGCCACCAGTGATTCGGGGAGGACGAGGGCGAACACCGGGGAGCTGTTTTTT. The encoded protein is CATSDSGRTRANTGELFF.

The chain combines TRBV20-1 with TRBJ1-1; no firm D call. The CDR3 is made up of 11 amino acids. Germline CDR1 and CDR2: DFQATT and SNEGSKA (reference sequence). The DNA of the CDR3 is TGCATAAGCAGAAGAGGGACTGAAGCTTTCTTT. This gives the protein CISRRGTEAFF.

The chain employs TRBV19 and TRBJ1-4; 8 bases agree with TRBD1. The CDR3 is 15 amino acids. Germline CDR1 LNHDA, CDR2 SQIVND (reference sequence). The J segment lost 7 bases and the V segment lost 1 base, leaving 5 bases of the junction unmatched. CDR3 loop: CASSIVLGTGEKLFF. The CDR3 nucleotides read TGTGCCAGTAGTATAGTCCTTGGGACAGGTGAAAAACTGTTTTTT.

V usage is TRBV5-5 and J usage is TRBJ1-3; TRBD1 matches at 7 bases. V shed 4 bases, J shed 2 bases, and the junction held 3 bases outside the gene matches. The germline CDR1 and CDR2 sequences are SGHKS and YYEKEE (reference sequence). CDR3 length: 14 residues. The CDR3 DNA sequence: TGTGCCAGCAGCCCAGGACAGGCTGGAAACACCATATATTTT. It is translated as CASSPGQAGNTIYF.

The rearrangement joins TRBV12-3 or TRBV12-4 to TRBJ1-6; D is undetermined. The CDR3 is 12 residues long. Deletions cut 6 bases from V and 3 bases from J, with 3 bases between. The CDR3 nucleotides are TGTGCCAGCAGCCTCTATAATTCACCCCTCCACTTT. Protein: CASSLYNSPLHF.

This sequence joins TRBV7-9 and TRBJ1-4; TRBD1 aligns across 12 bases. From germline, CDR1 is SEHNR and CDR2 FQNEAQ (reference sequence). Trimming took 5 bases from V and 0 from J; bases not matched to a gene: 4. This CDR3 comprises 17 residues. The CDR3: CASSGGTGGATNEKLFF. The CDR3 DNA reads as TGTGCCAGCAGCGGTGGGACAGGGGGCGCAACTAATGAAAAACTGTTTTTT.

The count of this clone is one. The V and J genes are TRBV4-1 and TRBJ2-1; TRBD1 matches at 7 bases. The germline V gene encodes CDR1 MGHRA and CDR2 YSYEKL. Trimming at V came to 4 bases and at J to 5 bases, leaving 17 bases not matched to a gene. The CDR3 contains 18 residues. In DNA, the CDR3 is TGCGCCAGCAGCCTCTTTCCCCTCCGGGACAGTCCTGACAATGAGCAGTTCTTC. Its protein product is CASSLFPLRDSPDNEQFF.

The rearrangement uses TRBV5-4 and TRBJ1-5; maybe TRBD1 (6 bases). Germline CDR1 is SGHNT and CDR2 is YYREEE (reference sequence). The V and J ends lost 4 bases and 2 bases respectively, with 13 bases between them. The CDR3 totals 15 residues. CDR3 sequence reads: CASSAGGGGNQPQHF. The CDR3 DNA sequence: TGTGCCAGCAGCGCCGGAGGGGGGGGCAATCAGCCCCAGCATTTT.

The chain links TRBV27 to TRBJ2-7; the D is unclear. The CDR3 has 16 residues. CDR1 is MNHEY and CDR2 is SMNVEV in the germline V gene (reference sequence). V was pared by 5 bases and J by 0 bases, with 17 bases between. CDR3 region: CASSPFFSSNSYEQYF. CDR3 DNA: TGTGCCAGCAGTCCGTTCTTCTCCTCTAACTCCTACGAGCAGTACTTC.

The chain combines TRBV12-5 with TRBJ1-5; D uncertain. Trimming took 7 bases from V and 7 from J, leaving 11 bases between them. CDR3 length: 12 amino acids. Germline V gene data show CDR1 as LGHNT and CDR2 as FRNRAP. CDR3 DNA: TGTGCTAGTGCCCTGGGAGGGCAGCCCCAGCATTTT. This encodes CASALGGQPQHF.

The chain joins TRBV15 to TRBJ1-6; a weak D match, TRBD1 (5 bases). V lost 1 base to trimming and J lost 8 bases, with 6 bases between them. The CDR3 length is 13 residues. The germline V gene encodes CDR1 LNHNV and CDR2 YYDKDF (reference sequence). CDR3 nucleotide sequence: TGTGCCACCAGCAGAGCACAGGATTCACCCCTCCACTTT. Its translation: CATSRAQDSPLHF.

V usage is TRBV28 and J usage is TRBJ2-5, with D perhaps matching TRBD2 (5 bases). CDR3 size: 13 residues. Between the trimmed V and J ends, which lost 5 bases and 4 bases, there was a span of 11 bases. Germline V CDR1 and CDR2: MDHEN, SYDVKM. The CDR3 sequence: CASSMDGGETQYF. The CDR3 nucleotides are TGTGCCAGCAGTATGGATGGAGGAGAGACCCAGTACTTC.

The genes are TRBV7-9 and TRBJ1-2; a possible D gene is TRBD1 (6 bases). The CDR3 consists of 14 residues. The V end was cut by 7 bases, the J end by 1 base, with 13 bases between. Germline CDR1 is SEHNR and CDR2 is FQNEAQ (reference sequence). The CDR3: CASTPDSRNYGYTF. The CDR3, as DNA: TGTGCCAGCACTCCGGACAGCCGTAACTATGGCTACACCTTC.

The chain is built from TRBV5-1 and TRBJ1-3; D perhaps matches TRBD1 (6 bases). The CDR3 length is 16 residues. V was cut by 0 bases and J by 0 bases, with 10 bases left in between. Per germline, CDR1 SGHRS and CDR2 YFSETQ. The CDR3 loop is CASSLGQVPSGNTIYF. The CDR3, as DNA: TGCGCCAGCAGCTTGGGACAGGTCCCCTCTGGAAACACCATATATTTT.

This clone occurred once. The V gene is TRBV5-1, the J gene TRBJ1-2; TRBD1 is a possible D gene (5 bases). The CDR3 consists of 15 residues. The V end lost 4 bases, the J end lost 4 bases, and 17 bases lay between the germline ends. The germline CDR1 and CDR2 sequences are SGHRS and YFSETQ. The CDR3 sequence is CASSLGQLTGYGYTF. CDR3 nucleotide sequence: TGCGCCAGCAGCCTAGGACAACTCACGGGCTATGGCTACACCTTC.

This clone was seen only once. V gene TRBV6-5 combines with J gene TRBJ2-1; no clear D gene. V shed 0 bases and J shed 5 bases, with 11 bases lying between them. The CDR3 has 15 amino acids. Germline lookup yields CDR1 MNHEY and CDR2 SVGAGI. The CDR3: CASSYSTGGNNEQFF. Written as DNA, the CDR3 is TGTGCCAGCAGTTACTCGACTGGCGGAAACAATGAGCAGTTCTTC.

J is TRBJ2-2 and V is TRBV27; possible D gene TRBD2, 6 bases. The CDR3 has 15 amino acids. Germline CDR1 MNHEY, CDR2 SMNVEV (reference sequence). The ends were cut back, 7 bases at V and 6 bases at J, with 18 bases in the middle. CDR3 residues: CASIGRFGSPGELFF. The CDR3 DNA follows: TGTGCCAGCATTGGCCGCTTCGGGAGTCCCGGGGAGCTGTTTTTT.

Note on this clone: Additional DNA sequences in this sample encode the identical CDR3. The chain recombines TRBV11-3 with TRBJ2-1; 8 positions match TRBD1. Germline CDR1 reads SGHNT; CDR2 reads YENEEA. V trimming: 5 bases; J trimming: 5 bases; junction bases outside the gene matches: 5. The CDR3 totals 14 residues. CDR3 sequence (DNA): TGTGCCAGCAGCCTTGGACAGGGCAACAATGAGCAGTTCTTC. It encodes CASSLGQGNNEQFF.

CDR3 residues: CAISDPGQSGYEQYF. The CDR3 nucleotides are TGTGCCATCAGCGATCCGGGACAGTCCGGATACGAGCAGTACTTC. The V gene is TRBV10-3, the J gene TRBJ2-7, with 7 positions matching TRBD1. CDR1 ENHRY and CDR2 SYGVKD come from the germline V gene. This CDR3 contains 15 residues. Trimming removed 6 bases from V and 4 bases from J; junction bases left unmatched: 12.

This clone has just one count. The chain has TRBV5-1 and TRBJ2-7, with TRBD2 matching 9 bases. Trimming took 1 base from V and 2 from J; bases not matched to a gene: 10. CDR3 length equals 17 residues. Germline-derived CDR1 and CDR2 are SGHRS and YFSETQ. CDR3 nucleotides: TGCGCCAGCAGCTTGTTGGGGGTAATAGCGGGGGCCTACGAGCAGTACTTC. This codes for CASSLLGVIAGAYEQYF.

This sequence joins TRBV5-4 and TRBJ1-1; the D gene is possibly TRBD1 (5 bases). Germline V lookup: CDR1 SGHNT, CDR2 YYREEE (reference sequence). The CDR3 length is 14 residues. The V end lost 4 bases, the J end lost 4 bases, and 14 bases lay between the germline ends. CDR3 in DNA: TGTGCCAGCAGCCGCGTGGGGGGGAGCACTGAAGCTTTCTTT. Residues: CASSRVGGSTEAFF.

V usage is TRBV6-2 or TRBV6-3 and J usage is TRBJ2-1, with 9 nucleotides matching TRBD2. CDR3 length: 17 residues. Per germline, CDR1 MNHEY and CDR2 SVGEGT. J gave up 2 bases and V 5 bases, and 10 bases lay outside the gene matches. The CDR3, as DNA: TGTGCCAGCAGTCCCCATTTAGCGGGAGAGGCCTACAATGAGCAGTTCTTC. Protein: CASSPHLAGEAYNEQFF.

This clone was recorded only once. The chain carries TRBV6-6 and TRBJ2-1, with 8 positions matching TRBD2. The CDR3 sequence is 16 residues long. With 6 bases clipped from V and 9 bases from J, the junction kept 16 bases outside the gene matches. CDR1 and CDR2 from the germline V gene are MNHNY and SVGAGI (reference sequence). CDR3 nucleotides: TGTGCCAGCAGCCCGGGGACTAGTCCGGTAGGCGGTGAGCAGTTCTTC. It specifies CASSPGTSPVGGEQFF.

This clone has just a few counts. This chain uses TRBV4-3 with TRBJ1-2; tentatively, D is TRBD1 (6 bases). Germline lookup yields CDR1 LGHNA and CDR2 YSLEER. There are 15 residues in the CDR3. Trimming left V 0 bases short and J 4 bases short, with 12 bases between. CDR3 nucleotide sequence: TGCGCCAGCAGCCAAGATCGGACAGCTCCCTATGGCTACACCTTC. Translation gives CASSQDRTAPYGYTF.

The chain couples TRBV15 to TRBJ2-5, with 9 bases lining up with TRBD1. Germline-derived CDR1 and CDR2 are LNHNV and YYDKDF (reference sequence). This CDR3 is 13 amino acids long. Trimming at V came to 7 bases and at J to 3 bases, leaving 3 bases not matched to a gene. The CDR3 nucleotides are TGTGCCACCACAAGGGACAGGGAAGAGACCCAGTACTTC. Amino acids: CATTRDREETQYF.

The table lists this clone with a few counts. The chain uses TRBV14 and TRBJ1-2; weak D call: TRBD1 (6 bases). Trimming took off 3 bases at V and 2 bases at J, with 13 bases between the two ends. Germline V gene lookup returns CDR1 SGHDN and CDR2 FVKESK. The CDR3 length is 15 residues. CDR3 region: CASSQGAWNNYGYTF. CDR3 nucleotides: TGTGCCAGCAGCCAGGGGGCTTGGAACAACTATGGCTACACCTTC. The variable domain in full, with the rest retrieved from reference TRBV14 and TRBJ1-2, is EAGVTQFPSHSVIEKGQTVTLRCDPISGHDNLYWYRRVMGKEIKFLLHFVKESKQDESGMPNNRFLAERTGGTYSTLKVQPAELEDSGVYFCASSQGAWNNYGYTFGSGTRLTVV.

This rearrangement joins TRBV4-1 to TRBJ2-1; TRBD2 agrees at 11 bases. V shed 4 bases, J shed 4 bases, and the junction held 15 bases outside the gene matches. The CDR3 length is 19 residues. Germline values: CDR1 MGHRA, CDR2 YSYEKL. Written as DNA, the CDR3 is TGCGCCAGCAGCCCGCAGGGACATGGGACTAGCGGAAATTACAATGAGCAGTTCTTC. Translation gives CASSPQGHGTSGNYNEQFF.